Each of the 26 T cell receptor beta chains below was sequenced from the same sample in a study of T cell responses to AZD1222 COVID-19 vaccine. Produced via immunoSEQ multiplex PCR; TCRdb's table is partial and in-frame only. The sample has more than 35,000 clones; 83% are singletons. The source material was peripheral blood, sampled on day 0 of AZD1222 vaccination. The source of these receptors is an adult in good health.

The chain joins TRBV19 to TRBJ1-5; D gene ambiguous. This CDR3 contains 15 residues. Germline V CDR1 and CDR2: LNHDA, SQIVND (reference sequence). Deletions cut 3 bases from V and 7 bases from J, with 16 bases between. This chain's CDR3 is CASSMGWVTGQPQHF. CDR3 DNA: TGTGCCAGTAGTATGGGGTGGGTCACTGGGCAGCCCCAGCATTTT.

The CDR3 DNA follows: TGTGCCAGCTCACCGGGACAGGGGGTTGAAAAACTGTTTTTT. Protein product: CASSPGQGVEKLFF. The rearrangement uses TRBV18 and TRBJ1-4; 11 bases match TRBD1. The CDR3 loop spans 14 amino acids. V lost 3 bases and J lost 7; bases outside the gene matches: 1. Per the germline V gene, CDR1 is KGHSH and CDR2 is LQKENI.

In this sample, this clone turned up once. The rearrangement uses TRBV5-4 and TRBJ2-2, with TRBD2 as a possible D gene (6 bases). The CDR3 extends over 16 amino acids. The germline V and J ends were trimmed by 6 bases and 6 bases, with 21 bases remaining between them. Germline CDR1 reads SGHNT; CDR2 reads YYREEE (reference sequence). CDR3 in DNA: TGTGCCAGCACCTTTGCCCTGGGGGGAAGTGCCGGGGAGCTGTTTTTT. Protein product: CASTFALGGSAGELFF.

In its sample, this clone was seen a few times. The chain couples TRBV10-3 to TRBJ1-4, with 9 bases identical to TRBD1. This CDR3 spans 14 amino acids. The germline CDR1 and CDR2 sequences are ENHRY and SYGVKD. Unmatched junction bases numbered 3, after V lost 6 bases and J lost 4 bases. CDR3 sequence: CAISLDRGNEKLFF. As DNA, the CDR3 is TGTGCCATCAGCTTGGACAGGGGTAATGAAAAACTGTTTTTT.

The CDR3 sequence is CASSFYLREQYF. The CDR3 bases are TGTGCCAGCAGCTTTTACCTACGAGAGCAGTACTTC. The chain combines TRBV7-2 with TRBJ2-7, with D hard to call. Germline CDR1 reads SGHTA; CDR2 reads FQGNSA. Trimming left V 3 bases short and J 7 bases short, with 10 bases between. The CDR3 runs 12 residues.

In its sample, this clone was seen a few times. The CDR3 sequence: CASSPEGRYTEAFF. The CDR3 DNA follows: TGTGCCAGCAGCCCCGAGGGTAGATACACTGAAGCTTTCTTT. V is TRBV7-9 and J is TRBJ1-1; unclear D gene. In germline, CDR1 is SEHNR, CDR2 FQNEAQ (reference sequence). V dropped 5 bases and J dropped 3 bases, with 13 bases sitting between them. The length of the CDR3 is 14 residues. The full variable domain, in which reference TRBV7-9 and TRBJ1-1 provide the parts outside the CDR3, is DTGVSQNPRHKITKRGQNVTFRCDPISEHNRLYWYRQTLGQGPEFLTYFQNEAQLEKSRLLSDRFSAERPKGSFSTLEIQRTEQGDSAMYLCASSPEGRYTEAFFGQGTRLTVV.

This chain joins TRBV5-6 and TRBJ1-4; TRBD1 agrees at 7 bases. V was clipped by 4 bases and J by 0 bases; unmatched bases: 12. CDR1 and CDR2 (germline): SGHDT, YYEEEE. This CDR3 spans 18 amino acids. The CDR3 protein is CASSIGLRTGATNEKLFF. Here the CDR3 DNA reads TGTGCCAGCAGCATCGGACTACGAACAGGGGCAACTAATGAAAAACTGTTTTTT. Variable domain in full (rest from reference TRBV5-6 and TRBJ1-4): DAGVTQSPTHLIKTRGQQVTLRCSPKSGHDTVSWYQQALGQGPQFIFQYYEEEERQRGNFPDRFSGHQFPNYSSELNVNALLLGDSALYLCASSIGLRTGATNEKLFFGSGTQLSVL.

The rearrangement links TRBV27 to TRBJ2-1, with D unresolved. The CDR3 has 9 amino acids. Between the trimmed V and J ends, which lost 1 base and 15 bases, there was a span of 4 bases. Germline CDR1 and CDR2: MNHEY and SMNVEV (reference sequence). CDR3 amino acids: CASSLYRFF. The CDR3 DNA reads TGTGCCAGCAGTTTATATCGGTTCTTC.

The rearrangement joins TRBV30 to TRBJ1-4; 7 nucleotides line up with TRBD1. CDR3 length equals 14 residues. V was clipped by 4 bases and J by 4 bases; unmatched bases: 6. Germline assignment: CDR1 GTSNPN and CDR2 SVGIG (reference sequence). The CDR3 nucleotides are TGTGCCTGGAAAAGGGACAGTCATAATGAAAAACTGTTTTTT. It is translated as CAWKRDSHNEKLFF.

This chain joins TRBV28 and TRBJ1-5; D is undetermined. The V end was cut by 1 base, the J end by 7 bases, with 17 bases between. The CDR3 extends over 16 amino acids. Germline V lookup: CDR1 MDHEN, CDR2 SYDVKM. The CDR3 is CASSLYAGSGGQPQHF. The CDR3 nucleotides read TGTGCCAGCAGTTTATACGCTGGGAGTGGAGGACAGCCCCAGCATTTT.

This clone appeared a single time. The rearrangement joins TRBV5-5 to TRBJ2-6; D possibly corresponds to TRBD1 (6 bases). With 0 bases removed from V and 2 bases from J, the gap between germline ends came to 6 bases. Germline V gives CDR1 SGHKS, CDR2 YYEKEE (reference sequence). The CDR3 is 15 amino acids. DNA for the CDR3: TGTGCCAGCAGCTTGGCAGGGGCTGGGGCCAACGTCCTGACTTTC. Encoded protein: CASSLAGAGANVLTF.

This clone was detected only a few times. The rearrangement links TRBV5-5 to TRBJ1-2, with 10 bases identical to TRBD1. The J segment lost 4 bases and the V segment lost 2 bases, leaving 5 bases of the junction unmatched. The CDR3 extends over 15 amino acids. The germline CDR1 and CDR2 sequences are SGHKS and YYEKEE (reference sequence). CDR3 sequence: CASSLGGQGIYGYTF. The CDR3 region has the DNA TGTGCCAGCAGCTTAGGGGGACAGGGGATCTATGGCTACACCTTC.

The chain joins TRBV18 to TRBJ2-3, with TRBD1 as a possible D gene (7 bases). V was clipped by 5 bases and J by 4 bases, with 16 bases between them. Germline CDR1 reads KGHSH; CDR2 reads LQKENI. The CDR3 covers 15 residues. The CDR3 sequence is CASSASQGGADTQYF. The CDR3 DNA follows: TGTGCCAGCTCAGCCTCGCAGGGGGGAGCAGATACGCAGTATTTT.

The genes are TRBV9 and TRBJ2-5, with 10 positions matching TRBD2. This CDR3 comprises 16 residues. J was trimmed by 1 base and V by 0 bases; bases with no gene match: 3. Germline V gene sequence: CDR1 SGDLS, CDR2 YYNGEE. For the CDR3, the DNA is TGTGCCAGCAGCGTAGGAAGGACTAGCGGCCAAGAGACCCAGTACTTC. The encoded protein is CASSVGRTSGQETQYF.

There are a few counts of this clone. This chain uses TRBV11-2 with TRBJ1-2; 9 nucleotides match TRBD1. This CDR3 has 14 residues. Germline CDR1 is SGHAT and CDR2 is FQNNGV. J lost 5 bases, V lost 4 bases, and 5 bases had no gene match. This CDR3 reads CASSSLQGAYGYTF. The CDR3 DNA follows: TGTGCCAGCAGCTCGCTACAGGGGGCTTATGGCTACACCTTC.

The chain recombines TRBV10-3 with TRBJ2-7, with TRBD2 matching over 14 bases. The CDR3 is made up of 16 amino acids. The germline V gene encodes CDR1 ENHRY and CDR2 SYGVKD. Trimming cost V 3 bases and J 3 bases; bases outside gene matches: 4. As DNA, the CDR3 is TGTGCCATCAGTGATAGGGGACTAGCGGGAGACTACGAGCAGTACTTC. Translating gives CAISDRGLAGDYEQYF.

V and J are TRBV30 and TRBJ1-6; no firm D call. CDR1 and CDR2 from the germline V gene are GTSNPN and SVGIG (reference sequence). Trimming pared 5 bases from V and 9 bases from J, leaving 14 bases between. The CDR3 loop spans 13 amino acids. The CDR3: CAWGVQPLSPLHF. The CDR3 nucleotides are TGTGCCTGGGGGGTACAGCCTCTTTCACCCCTCCACTTT.

The chain uses TRBV28 and TRBJ1-4, with unresolved D. The CDR3 has 15 amino acids. V was shortened by 6 bases and J by 8 bases, with 19 bases between the two germline ends. Germline CDR1 reads MDHEN; CDR2 reads SYDVKM. The CDR3 here is CASSPAGVFREKLFF. In DNA form, the CDR3 reads TGTGCCAGCAGCCCCGCCGGGGTCTTTCGGGAAAAACTGTTTTTT.

The chain uses TRBV11-2 and TRBJ2-7, with a possible D match to TRBD1 (6 bases). The V gene's germline CDR1 is SGHAT and CDR2 FQNNGV. There are 15 residues in the CDR3. V was shortened by 4 bases and J by 5 bases, with 18 bases between the two germline ends. CDR3 amino acids: CASSWAGQGIDEQYF. The CDR3 DNA reads as TGTGCCAGCAGCTGGGCCGGGCAGGGGATTGACGAGCAGTACTTC.

The rearrangement uses TRBV15 and TRBJ2-2; TRBD1 matches at 7 bases. In germline, CDR1 is LNHNV, CDR2 YYDKDF (reference sequence). V dropped 5 bases and J dropped 0; count of bases not matched to a gene: 6. The length of the CDR3 is 16 residues. Written as DNA, the CDR3 is TGTGCCACCAGCGTTCAGACAGGGTCGAACACCGGGGAGCTGTTTTTT. Its protein product is CATSVQTGSNTGELFF.

The chain recombines TRBV30 with TRBJ2-3; D call uncertain. This CDR3 region has 20 residues. Trimming took off 0 bases at V and 2 bases at J, with 27 bases between the two ends. From germline, CDR1 is GTSNPN and CDR2 SVGIG (reference sequence). The CDR3 bases are TGTGCCTGGAGTGTATCAAAGGGTTTTCCGGGCCTTTCTTACACAGATACGCAGTATTTT. It yields the protein CAWSVSKGFPGLSYTDTQYF.

V gene TRBV29-1 combines with J gene TRBJ2-1; D is tentatively TRBD1 or TRBD2 (5 bases each). The CDR3 runs to 15 residues. Germline CDR1 reads SQVTM; CDR2 reads ANQGSEA. Trimming removed 6 bases from V and 12 bases from J, with 27 bases in between. The CDR3 sequence: CSVGTGLAGEGSQFF. The CDR3 region has the DNA TGCAGCGTGGGGACGGGGCTAGCCGGAGAGGGATCGCAGTTCTTC.

CDR3 residues: CAISESTRTGNTIYF. The DNA for the CDR3 is TGTGCCATCAGTGAGTCTACGCGAACTGGAAACACCATATATTTT. V gene TRBV10-3 combines with J gene TRBJ1-3; D gene uncertain. Trimming removed 0 bases from V and 2 bases from J, with 8 bases in between. This CDR3 has 15 amino acids. Germline CDR1 ENHRY, CDR2 SYGVKD.

V is TRBV3-1 (or the pseudogene TRBV3-2) and J is TRBJ1-6; D unclear. In germline, CDR1 is LGHDT, CDR2 YNNKEL (reference sequence). The CDR3 length is 13 residues. Trimming left V 4 bases short and J 12 bases short, with 13 bases between. The CDR3: CASSPLGEGPLHF. The CDR3 bases are TGTGCCAGCAGCCCGTTAGGAGAGGGACCCCTCCACTTT.

The rearrangement uses TRBV11-2 and TRBJ1-2, with unresolved D. The CDR3 is made up of 13 amino acids. V dropped 0 bases and J dropped 2 bases, with 4 bases sitting between them. Germline V gene sequence: CDR1 SGHAT, CDR2 FQNNGV. DNA for the CDR3: TGTGCCAGCAGCTTAGACAGGAACTATGGCTACACCTTC. Translation: CASSLDRNYGYTF.

The chain has TRBV5-5 and TRBJ2-7, with D possibly TRBD2 on 7 matching bases. Germline loops: CDR1 SGHKS, CDR2 YYEKEE (reference sequence). Between the trimmed V and J ends, which lost 7 bases and 5 bases, there was a span of 22 bases. The CDR3 consists of 15 residues. Written as DNA, the CDR3 is TGTGCCAGCCCGGTGGGAGGGGGGATTTACCACGAGCAGTACTTC. Protein sequence: CASPVGGGIYHEQYF.